The 27 T cell receptor beta chains below all came from one sample that was sequenced in a study of CD8 T cells in ankylosing spondylitis. Study findings and constraints: For ankylosing spondylitis blood, a TCR beta motif of about eight highly homologous variants appeared characteristic.

Which antigens these TCRs recognize remains unknown. TCRdb redid the calling of the 5' RACE reads with MiXCR, one entry per CDR3 protein. The table shows fewer than 500,000 distinct CDR3 sequences, with under 25% occurring only once. The sequencing sample was made of blood, either unsorted or a sorted T cell fraction (not recorded which). Source of these receptors: a male donor with ankylosing spondylitis.

The table lists this clonotype with many counts. V usage is TRBV5-1 and J usage is TRBJ2-5; a weak D match, TRBD1 (6 bases). The V end was cut by 4 bases, the J end by 2 bases, with 12 bases between. From germline, CDR1 is SGHRS and CDR2 YFSETQ. The CDR3 spans 14 residues. The CDR3: CASSPRGIQETQYF. CDR3 bases: TGCGCCAGCAGCCCGAGGGGGATACAAGAGACCCAGTACTTC.

This clonotype was counted ten times or more. The rearrangement uses TRBV29-1 and TRBJ2-7; TRBD1 matches at 7 bases. Losses at the gene ends were 7 bases for V and 6 bases for J; bases not matched to a gene: 6. CDR3 length: 11 residues. The V gene's germline CDR1 is SQVTM and CDR2 ANQGSEA. CDR3 residues: CSGITGVEQYF. CDR3 bases: TGCAGCGGGATCACAGGGGTCGAGCAGTACTTC.

The chain employs TRBV10-1 and TRBJ2-1, with 8 bases fitting TRBD2. The CDR3 runs to 14 residues. Germline CDR1 reads WNHNN; CDR2 reads SYGVQD (reference sequence). With 5 bases clipped from V and 6 bases from J, the junction kept 6 bases outside the gene matches. Written as DNA, the CDR3 is TGCGCCAGCAGTCCGGGACTAGTCTCCAATGAGCAGTTCTTC. It encodes CASSPGLVSNEQFF.

This clonotype has just a few counts. The CDR3 DNA reads TGTGCCAGCAGGACCGGACTAGCGGGCCTCGAGGGTGAGCAGTTCTTC. As protein: CASRTGLAGLEGEQFF. This chain joins TRBV28 and TRBJ2-1; 11 nucleotides align to TRBD2. Trimming at V came to 6 bases and at J to 9 bases, leaving 13 bases not matched to a gene. Germline CDR1 reads MDHEN; CDR2 reads SYDVKM. CDR3 length: 16 amino acids. Full variable domain (outside the CDR3, taken from reference TRBV28 and TRBJ2-1): DVKVTQSSRYLVKRTGEKVFLECVQDMDHENMFWYRQDPGLGLRLIYFSYDVKMKEKGDIPEGYSVSREKKERFSLILESASTNQTSMYLCASRTGLAGLEGEQFFGPGTRLTVL.

This clonotype was picked up a small number of times. The V and J genes are TRBV12-3 or TRBV12-4 and TRBJ1-2; the match to TRBD1 covers 9 bases. CDR3 length: 15 amino acids. V was pared by 6 bases and J by 4 bases, with 9 bases of the junction left unmatched. The CDR3 loop is CASSRRTGALYGYTF. DNA for the CDR3: TGTGCCAGCAGCCGCCGGACAGGGGCTCTCTATGGCTACACCTTC.

In its sample, this clonotype was seen a few times. The J gene is TRBJ2-1, the V gene TRBV18, with TRBD1 matching over 7 bases. The CDR3 is made up of 12 amino acids. The germline CDR1 and CDR2 sequences are KGHSH and LQKENI. J lost 10 bases, V lost 5 bases, and 5 bases had no gene match. CDR3 nucleotides: TGTGCCAGCTCAACAGGGGTTCGGGAGCAGTTCTTC. Amino acids: CASSTGVREQFF.

This clonotype was counted a few times. The rearrangement uses TRBV4-2 and TRBJ2-7, with 14 nucleotides matching TRBD2. From germline, CDR1 is LGHNA and CDR2 YNFKEQ. The V and J ends lost 3 bases and 0 bases, in that order; junction bases with no gene match: 4. The CDR3 is made up of 17 amino acids. The CDR3 here is CASSQGLAGEFSYEQYF. As DNA, the CDR3 is TGTGCCAGCAGCCAGGGACTAGCGGGAGAATTCTCCTACGAGCAGTACTTC.

The genes are TRBV7-2 and TRBJ1-4; perhaps TRBD1 as D (6 bases). V lost 5 bases, J lost 7 bases, and 14 bases lay in between. In germline, CDR1 is SGHTA, CDR2 FQGNSA. The CDR3 sequence is 14 residues long. In DNA, the CDR3 is TGTGCCAGCAGCCGAGGCGGGACACGTGAAAAACTGTTTTTT. Amino acid sequence: CASSRGGTREKLFF.

The V gene is TRBV19, the J gene TRBJ1-4; D unclear. V lost 5 bases and J 4 bases, leaving 14 bases between the germline ends. The CDR3 covers 15 residues. In germline, CDR1 is LNHDA, CDR2 SQIVND (reference sequence). Written as DNA, the CDR3 is TGTGCCAGTAGTCTCGACCGATCGGATAATGAAAAACTGTTTTTT. It yields the protein CASSLDRSDNEKLFF. Variable domain in full (rest from reference TRBV19 and TRBJ1-4): DGGITQSPKYLFRKEGQNVTLSCEQNLNHDAMYWYRQDPGQGLRLIYYSQIVNDFQKGDIAEGYSVSREKKESFPLTVTSAQKNPTAFYLCASSLDRSDNEKLFFGSGTQLSVL.

A single count supports this clonotype. The chain uses TRBV15 and TRBJ2-3; D remains unclear. Trimming removed 3 bases from V and 7 bases from J, with 5 bases in between. CDR1 is LNHNV, CDR2 YYDKDF, per germline (reference sequence). This CDR3 contains 11 residues. The CDR3 bases are TGTGCCACCAGCAGGGGTAATACGCAGTATTTT. Translated: CATSRGNTQYF.

In DNA, the CDR3 is TGTGCCAGCAGTCCCCAAGGAGTTACCTACGAGCAGTACTTC. The encoded protein is CASSPQGVTYEQYF. V usage is TRBV12-3 or TRBV12-4 and J usage is TRBJ2-7; D call uncertain. The ends were cut back, 5 bases at V and 2 bases at J, with 13 bases in the middle. This CDR3 is 14 amino acids long.

The CDR3 sequence is CSGTVGGRRNTIYF. The CDR3 bases are TGCAGCGGCACCGTGGGGGGTCGGAGAAACACCATATATTTT. The chain employs TRBV29-1 and TRBJ1-3; a weak D match, TRBD1 (5 bases). Looked up from germline, CDR1 is SQVTM and CDR2 is ANQGSEA. With 7 bases removed from V and 5 bases from J, the gap between germline ends came to 18 bases. This CDR3 has 14 residues. Using reference TRBV29-1 and TRBJ1-3 for the parts outside the CDR3, the full variable domain is SAVISQKPSRDICQRGTSLTIQCQVDSQVTMMFWYRQQPGQSLTLIATANQGSEATYESGFVIDKFPISRPNLTFSTLTVSNMSPEDSSIYLCSGTVGGRRNTIYFGEGSWLTVV.

This chain links TRBV7-9 with TRBJ2-7; 8 nucleotides match TRBD1. Germline V gene sequence: CDR1 SEHNR, CDR2 FQNEAQ (reference sequence). This CDR3 is 14 amino acids long. V gave up 3 bases and J gave up 3 bases; unmatched junction bases: 4. The CDR3 here is CASSFGQGNYEQYF. CDR3 DNA sequence: TGTGCCAGCAGCTTTGGACAGGGTAACTACGAGCAGTACTTC.

V gene TRBV7-3 combines with J gene TRBJ2-1; 9 nucleotides agree with TRBD1. CDR3 length: 15 residues. Germline-derived CDR1 and CDR2 are SGHTA and FQGTGA. Unmatched junction bases numbered 9, after V lost 5 bases and J lost 7 bases. The CDR3 nucleotides are TGTGCCAGCAGCCCGTCCGGGACAGGGTTTAATGAGCAGTTCTTC. This sequence encodes CASSPSGTGFNEQFF.

This clonotype was detected a few times. The V gene is TRBV5-1, the J gene TRBJ2-3; 7 bases are shared with TRBD1. This CDR3 is built from 18 residues. Trimming took 1 base from V and 4 from J; bases not matched to a gene: 15. Germline values: CDR1 SGHRS, CDR2 YFSETQ. The CDR3 sequence: CASSLNGPTGLSADTQYF. For the CDR3, the DNA is TGCGCCAGCAGCTTGAATGGCCCGACAGGGCTATCGGCAGATACGCAGTATTTT.

This rearrangement joins TRBV24-1 to TRBJ2-3; TRBD2 matches 8 bases. The CDR3 has 14 residues. The germline CDR1 and CDR2 sequences are KGHDR and SFDVKD. J lost 0 bases, V lost 5 bases, and 0 bases had no gene match. The CDR3: CATSAGGSTDTQYF. CDR3 sequence (DNA): TGTGCCACCAGTGCGGGGGGGAGCACAGATACGCAGTATTTT.

Only one count was recorded for this clonotype. This chain uses TRBV2 with TRBJ2-1; D is uncertain. The germline V gene has CDR1 SNHLY and CDR2 FYNNEI. There are 16 residues in the CDR3. Between the trimmed V and J ends, which lost 4 bases and 4 bases, there was a span of 17 bases. The CDR3 loop is CASSVDRRMEYNEQFF. The CDR3 coding sequence is TGTGCCAGCAGTGTTGATAGAAGGATGGAGTACAATGAGCAGTTCTTC.

A few counts support this clonotype. This chain uses TRBV6-1 with TRBJ2-1; 7 nucleotides agree with TRBD2. V dropped 6 bases and J dropped 4; count of bases not matched to a gene: 12. This CDR3 is built from 16 residues. CDR1 is MNHNS and CDR2 is SASEGT in the germline V gene. The CDR3 protein is CASSPGPGLPYNEQFF. The CDR3 region has the DNA TGTGCCAGCAGCCCCGGTCCGGGACTACCATACAATGAGCAGTTCTTC.

This clonotype appeared a few times. The chain links TRBV10-3 to TRBJ2-6; D may correspond to TRBD1 or TRBD2 (5 bases each). The CDR3 contains 15 residues. Germline-derived CDR1 and CDR2 are ENHRY and SYGVKD. V lost 6 bases and J 10 bases, leaving 19 bases between the germline ends. The CDR3, as DNA: TGTGCCATCAGCGGGACCGGGGCGGAATTGAACGTCCTGACTTTC. Amino acid sequence: CAISGTGAELNVLTF.

This clonotype occurred many times. The rearrangement uses TRBV7-9 and TRBJ2-1; TRBD2 matches at 12 bases. Germline assignment: CDR1 SEHNR and CDR2 FQNEAQ (reference sequence). There are 14 residues in the CDR3. V lost 6 bases, J lost 4 bases, and 1 base stayed unmatched. The CDR3 nucleotides read TGTGCCAGCAGACTAGCGGGAGGTTACAATGAGCAGTTCTTC. Translation: CASRLAGGYNEQFF.

The chain carries TRBV6-5 and TRBJ1-3; the D gene is possibly TRBD1 (5 bases). The CDR3 is 15 amino acids. The germline gives CDR1 MNHEY, CDR2 SVGAGI. V was pared by 2 bases and J by 4 bases, with 12 bases between. The CDR3 is CASSYRRVLGNTIYF. In nucleotides, the CDR3 is TGTGCCAGCAGTTACCGCAGGGTTTTGGGAAACACCATATATTTT.

The J gene is TRBJ2-7, the V gene TRBV5-1, with unresolved D. Germline-derived CDR1 and CDR2 are SGHRS and YFSETQ. CDR3 size: 15 residues. The V end lost 0 bases, the J end lost 2 bases, and 12 bases lay between the germline ends. CDR3 protein: CASSLGEGQPYEQYF. CDR3 DNA: TGCGCCAGCAGCTTGGGGGAAGGCCAGCCCTACGAGCAGTACTTC.

The V call is TRBV11-2, the J call TRBJ2-7; 8 positions match TRBD2. This CDR3 has 13 amino acids. CDR1 is SGHAT, CDR2 FQNNGV, per germline. V lost 4 bases and J lost 6; bases outside the gene matches: 5. The CDR3 coding sequence is TGTGCCAGCAGCTCGGGACTAGTTCCCGAGCAGTACTTC. It yields the protein CASSSGLVPEQYF.

The rearrangement joins TRBV15 to TRBJ2-4, with 8 bases matching TRBD2. Germline loops: CDR1 LNHNV, CDR2 YYDKDF (reference sequence). The CDR3 is 14 amino acids. The J segment lost 7 bases and the V segment lost 2 bases, leaving 4 bases of the junction unmatched. This chain's CDR3 is CATSRPRLANIQYF. CDR3 DNA: TGTGCCACCAGCAGACCTAGACTAGCGAACATTCAGTACTTC. The full variable domain, completed using reference TRBV15 and TRBJ2-4, is DAMVIQNPRYQVTQFGKPVTLSCSQTLNHNVMYWYQQKSSQAPKLLFHYYDKDFNNEADTPDNFQSRRPNTSFCFLDIRSPGLGDTAMYLCATSRPRLANIQYFGAGTRLSVL.

The chain is built from TRBV7-2 and TRBJ2-7; D is unresolved. CDR1 SGHTA and CDR2 FQGNSA come from the germline V gene. This CDR3 has 12 residues. Trimming took off 5 bases at V and 0 bases at J, with 5 bases between the two ends. Written as DNA, the CDR3 is TGTGCCAGCAGCACTTACTCCTACGAGCAGTACTTC. This sequence encodes CASSTYSYEQYF. Combining the CDR3 with reference TRBV7-2 and TRBJ2-7 gives the whole variable domain GAGVSQSPSNKVTEKGKDVELRCDPISGHTALYWYRQSLGQGLEFLIYFQGNSAPDKSGLPSDRFSAERTGGSVSTLTIQRTQQEDSAVYLCASSTYSYEQYFGPGTRLTVT.

The CDR3 DNA sequence: TGTGCCAGCAGCCCGAGACAGGGGAATCAGCCCCAGCATTTT. Protein product: CASSPRQGNQPQHF. V is TRBV7-2 and J is TRBJ1-5; 8 nucleotides line up with TRBD1. With 5 bases clipped from V and 4 bases from J, the junction kept 4 bases outside the gene matches. The CDR3 extends over 14 amino acids. Germline CDR1 and CDR2: SGHTA and FQGNSA.

This clonotype is a singleton in its sample. The genes are TRBV10-3 and TRBJ1-2; unclear D gene. V lost 3 bases, J lost 6 bases, and 5 bases lay in between. The CDR3 extends over 11 amino acids. CDR1 is ENHRY, CDR2 SYGVKD, per germline. The CDR3 loop is CAISEQHGYTF. The DNA of the CDR3 is TGTGCCATCAGTGAACAGCATGGCTACACCTTC.